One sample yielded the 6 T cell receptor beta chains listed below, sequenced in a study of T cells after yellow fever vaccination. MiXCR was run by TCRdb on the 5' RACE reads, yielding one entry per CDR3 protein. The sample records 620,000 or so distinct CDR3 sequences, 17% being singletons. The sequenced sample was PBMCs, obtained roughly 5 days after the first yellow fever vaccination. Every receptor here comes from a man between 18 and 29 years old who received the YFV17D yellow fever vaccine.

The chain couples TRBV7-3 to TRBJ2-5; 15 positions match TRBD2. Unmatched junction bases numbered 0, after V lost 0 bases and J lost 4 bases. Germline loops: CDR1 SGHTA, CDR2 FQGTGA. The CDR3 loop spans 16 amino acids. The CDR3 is CASSLTGLAGGETQYF. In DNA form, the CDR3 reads TGTGCCAGCAGCTTAACGGGACTAGCGGGGGGAGAGACCCAGTACTTC.

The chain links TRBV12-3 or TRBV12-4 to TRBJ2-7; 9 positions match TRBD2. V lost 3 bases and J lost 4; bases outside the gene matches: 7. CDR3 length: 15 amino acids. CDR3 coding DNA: TGTGCCAGCAGTTTGAGGCGGGGGGGCTGGTACGAGCAGTACTTC. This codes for CASSLRRGGWYEQYF.

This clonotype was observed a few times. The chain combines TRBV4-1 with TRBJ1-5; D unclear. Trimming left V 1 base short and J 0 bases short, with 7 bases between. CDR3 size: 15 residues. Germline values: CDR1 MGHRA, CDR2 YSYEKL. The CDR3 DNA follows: TGCGCCAGCAGCCAAGCGGCCAGTAGCAATCAGCCCCAGCATTTT. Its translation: CASSQAASSNQPQHF.

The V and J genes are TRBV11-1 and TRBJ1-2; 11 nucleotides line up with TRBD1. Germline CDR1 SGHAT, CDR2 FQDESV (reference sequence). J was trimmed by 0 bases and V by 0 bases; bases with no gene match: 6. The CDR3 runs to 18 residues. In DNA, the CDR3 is TGTGCCAGCAGCTTAGCCGGGACAGGGGGTATAACTAACTATGGCTACACCTTC. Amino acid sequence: CASSLAGTGGITNYGYTF. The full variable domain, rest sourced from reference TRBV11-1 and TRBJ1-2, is EAEVAQSPRYKITEKSQAVAFWCDPISGHATLYWYRQILGQGPELLVQFQDESVVDDSQLPKDRFSAERLKGVDSTLKIQPAELGDSAMYLCASSLAGTGGITNYGYTFGSGTRLTVV.

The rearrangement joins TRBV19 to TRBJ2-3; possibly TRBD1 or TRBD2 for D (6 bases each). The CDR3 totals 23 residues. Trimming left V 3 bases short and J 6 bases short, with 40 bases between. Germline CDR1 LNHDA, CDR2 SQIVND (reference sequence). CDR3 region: CASSISARPLSTSLGGLGDTQYF. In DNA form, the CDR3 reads TGTGCCAGTAGTATTTCTGCCCGCCCCCTATCGACCTCCCTAGGGGGGCTGGGGGATACGCAGTATTTT.

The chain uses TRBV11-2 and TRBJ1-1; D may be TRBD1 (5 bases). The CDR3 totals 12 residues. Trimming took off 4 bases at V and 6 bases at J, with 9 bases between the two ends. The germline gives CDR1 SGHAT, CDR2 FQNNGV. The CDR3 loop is CASSSWGAEAFF. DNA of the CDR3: TGTGCCAGCAGCTCATGGGGGGCTGAAGCTTTCTTT.